Sequencing of this TCR beta chain was carried out in a study of CD8+ T cells in alopecia areata. General study results and limits: Mice showed TCR sharing more clearly than patients did, possibly owing to HLA. Clonality was higher in lesional than normal scalp, especially in alopecia totalis/universalis.

Researchers took lesional scalp punch biopsies and peripheral blood from people who were alopecia areata patients. The ends were cut back, 5 bases at V and 2 bases at J, with 15 bases in the middle. Germline CDR1 and CDR2: SEHNR and FQNEAQ (reference sequence). The CDR3 loop spans 15 amino acids. This clone turned up a few times. Its target is unknown. RNA was extracted and reverse transcribed into cDNA as the sequencing template. Using immunoSEQ multiplex PCR, the repertoire was profiled, and TCRdb retains in-frame clones only, with some absent. This table has about 120,000 clones, around 48% appearing once.

The clonotype was recovered from a human donor with alopecia areata. The chain joins TRBV7-9 to TRBJ2-5; TRBD1 might be the D (5 bases). The sequenced sample consisted of NKG2D-low CD8+ T cells sorted from blood. The CDR3 DNA reads as TGTGCCAGCAGCCGATCAGACAGTGCTCAAGAGACCCAGTACTTC. This encodes CASSRSDSAQETQYF.